This entry describes one T cell receptor (beta chain). Antigen unknown. These data originate in a study of T cell responses to AZD1222 COVID-19 vaccine. Study-wide results and caveats: Two doses of AZD1222 preceded a rise in Spike-specific TCR breadth and depth. A reported finding is that nearly half of spike-specific TCRs target unmutated variant regions. Vaccine-associated CD4 TCRs spanned spike, dominant at 160-218 and 743-854.

Only in-frame clones appear in the TCRdb table, and some are missing; sequencing was by immunoSEQ multiplex PCR. The data contain around 110,000 clones, roughly 93% of them singletons. V shed 5 bases and J shed 3 bases, with 5 bases lying between them. The CDR3 consists of 11 residues. V is TRBV12-3 or TRBV12-4 and J is TRBJ2-7; no firm D call. The material sequenced was peripheral blood, taken 28 days after the second AZD1222 dose. The TCR was taken from an adult who received the AZD1222 COVID-19 vaccine. In DNA form, the CDR3 reads TGTGCCAGCAGTACTAACTACGAGCAGTACTTC. Amino acid sequence: CASSTNYEQYF.